The next 23 T cell receptor beta chains were all read from a single sample in a study of blood T cells in healthy people across ages. Using a J-beta primer mix together with a sample-barcoded 5' primer, a second PCR was run for roughly 7 to 12 cycles. TCRdb re-called the 5' RACE reads through MiXCR, storing one row per CDR3 protein. Of 1.5 million to 1.9 million distinct CDR3 sequences detected, approximately 39% appear once; the ten largest clones hold 4%. Sequencing input: blood. The receptors were sampled from a woman between 18 and 29 years old in good health.

This clonotype was counted between two and nine times. V gene TRBV6-5 combines with J gene TRBJ2-7, with 9 bases identical to TRBD2. Germline lookup yields CDR1 MNHEY and CDR2 SVGAGI. CDR3 length: 15 residues. V lost 2 bases, J lost 2 bases, and 4 bases stayed unmatched. The CDR3 sequence: CASSYHSGGTYEQYF. In DNA, the CDR3 is TGTGCCAGCAGTTACCATAGCGGGGGTACCTACGAGCAGTACTTC.

A word on this clonotype: A junction end diverges from the germline sequence, so it may reflect a read error. The chain has TRBV27 and TRBJ1-5, with 8 bases matching TRBD1. CDR1 and CDR2 (germline): MNHEY, SMNVEV (reference sequence). The CDR3 has 16 amino acids. CDR3 bases: TGTGCCAGCAGTTCAATGACAGGGGACGGCAATCGGCCCCAGCATTTT. Residues: CASSSMTGDGNRPQHF.

The V gene is TRBV5-5, the J gene TRBJ2-6; D not certain. CDR1 and CDR2 from the germline V gene are SGHKS and YYEKEE (reference sequence). The length of the CDR3 is 14 residues. Between the trimmed V and J ends, which lost 6 bases and 0 bases, there was a span of 7 bases. The CDR3 sequence: CASKRNSGANVLTF. The CDR3 DNA reads as TGTGCCAGCAAACGGAACTCTGGGGCCAACGTCCTGACTTTC.

In regard to this clonotype: Just one base apart from a much larger clone, this may be a read error. The V gene is TRBV29-1, the J gene TRBJ2-1, with D perhaps assigned TRBD1 or TRBD2 (5 bases each). Germline CDR1 is SQVTM and CDR2 is ANQGSEA. The CDR3 is made up of 15 amino acids. The CDR3 DNA sequence: TGCGGCGGAGCCCGGGACCTTAGCTCCTACAATGAGCAGTTCTTC. Its translation is CGGARDLSSYNEQFF.

This rearrangement joins TRBV6-1 to TRBJ1-5; D uncertain. The CDR3 length is 15 residues. The germline V gene has CDR1 MNHNS and CDR2 SASEGT. V gave up 0 bases and J gave up 2 bases, with 8 bases separating them. This chain's CDR3 is CASSEAGRGNQPQHF. The CDR3 DNA reads as TGTGCCAGCAGTGAAGCGGGGAGGGGCAATCAGCCCCAGCATTTT.

The J gene is TRBJ2-6, the V gene TRBV12-3 or TRBV12-4; D unclear. Between the trimmed V and J ends, which lost 6 bases and 0 bases, there was a span of 9 bases. The CDR3 has 15 residues. The CDR3: CASRAHHSGANVLTF. The DNA for the CDR3 is TGTGCCAGCAGAGCCCACCACTCTGGGGCCAACGTCCTGACTTTC.

The CDR3 region is CASSQDSSSGIYNEQFF. The CDR3, as DNA: TGCGCCAGCAGCCAAGATAGTTCTAGCGGGATCTACAATGAGCAGTTCTTC. The genes are TRBV4-3 and TRBJ2-1; 9 bases line up with TRBD2. The germline V gene has CDR1 LGHNA and CDR2 YSLEER. J was trimmed by 3 bases and V by 0 bases; bases with no gene match: 6. There are 17 residues in the CDR3.

The V and J genes are TRBV29-1 and TRBJ2-1; weak D call: TRBD2 (6 bases). This CDR3 is 13 amino acids long. Germline CDR1 is SQVTM and CDR2 is ANQGSEA. With 5 bases removed from V and 8 bases from J, the gap between germline ends came to 16 bases. The CDR3: CSVSGLLTHEQFF. The CDR3, as DNA: TGCAGCGTTTCGGGACTCCTCACCCATGAGCAGTTCTTC.

The chain has TRBV6-5 and TRBJ2-7; 8 positions match TRBD1. The CDR3 contains 14 residues. The V gene's germline CDR1 is MNHEY and CDR2 SVGAGI. With 2 bases clipped from V and 4 bases from J, the junction kept 4 bases outside the gene matches. In DNA, the CDR3 is TGTGCCAGCAGTTACCAGGACAGGGAGTACGAGCAGTACTTC. Its protein product is CASSYQDREYEQYF.

This clonotype was seen only a few times. The chain links TRBV29-1 to TRBJ2-3, with 9 bases that match TRBD2. The CDR3 loop spans 16 amino acids. Germline V lookup: CDR1 SQVTM, CDR2 ANQGSEA. With V trimmed by 1 base and J by 4 bases, 9 bases remained unmatched. The CDR3 sequence: CSVEGGLAGVPDTQYF. CDR3 nucleotides: TGCAGCGTTGAAGGGGGCTTAGCGGGAGTGCCAGATACGCAGTATTTT.

This CDR3 is CASSLDKESDTQYF. In nucleotides, the CDR3 is TGTGCCAGCAGCTTGGACAAGGAGTCAGATACGCAGTATTTT. The chain has TRBV5-4 and TRBJ2-3, with D unclear. Trimming cost V 0 bases and J 4 bases, with 9 bases left between them. Germline loops: CDR1 SGHNT, CDR2 YYREEE (reference sequence). The CDR3 is 14 residues long. Drawing the rest from reference TRBV5-4 and TRBJ2-3, the complete variable domain is ETGVTQSPTHLIKTRGQQVTLRCSSQSGHNTVSWYQQALGQGPQFIFQYYREEENGRGNFPPRFSGLQFPNYSSELNVNALELDDSALYLCASSLDKESDTQYFGPGTRLTVL.

CDR3 sequence (DNA): TGTGCCACCAGTGATTTCAATGGGCTCCAAGAGACCCAGTACTTC. As protein: CATSDFNGLQETQYF. The chain uses TRBV24-1 and TRBJ2-5, with D hard to call. Germline lookup yields CDR1 KGHDR and CDR2 SFDVKD. CDR3 length: 15 amino acids. The V gene lost 1 base and the J gene lost 1 base, with 9 bases spanning the gap.

V is TRBV20-1 and J is TRBJ2-1, with TRBD2 matching over 13 bases. After removal of 2 bases from V and 3 bases from J, the junction contained 7 bases not matched to a gene. The CDR3 loop spans 17 amino acids. The germline gives CDR1 DFQATT, CDR2 SNEGSKA (reference sequence). The CDR3 nucleotides are TGCAGTGCTAGACTTTCAGGACTAGCGGGGGACTACAATGAGCAGTTCTTC. Amino acids: CSARLSGLAGDYNEQFF.

V gene TRBV27 combines with J gene TRBJ2-7; D gene unclear. The germline V gene encodes CDR1 MNHEY and CDR2 SMNVEV (reference sequence). V was shortened by 3 bases and J by 0 bases, with 9 bases between the two germline ends. This CDR3 is built from 14 residues. The CDR3 bases are TGTGCCAGCAGTTTCGCATTGGCCTCCTACGAGCAGTACTTC. It yields the protein CASSFALASYEQYF.

This clonotype was seen a few times. The CDR3 reads CASRPTSDSYNEQFF. For the CDR3, the DNA is TGTGCCAGCAGACCAACTAGCGACTCCTACAATGAGCAGTTCTTC. V and J are TRBV27 and TRBJ2-1; 7 positions agree with TRBD2. In germline, CDR1 is MNHEY, CDR2 SMNVEV (reference sequence). This CDR3 has 15 amino acids. V lost 6 bases to trimming and J lost 0 bases; unmatched junction nucleotides: 5.

This clonotype was counted ten times or more. The rearrangement uses TRBV6-1 and TRBJ2-3, with a possible D match to TRBD2 (6 bases). Trimming removed 6 bases at V and 8 bases at J, with 18 bases between. The CDR3 runs 14 residues. CDR1 and CDR2 from the germline V gene are MNHNS and SASEGT. The CDR3 loop is CASSPGLSTSTQYF. The CDR3 DNA follows: TGTGCCAGCAGCCCGGGACTTAGCACCAGTACGCAGTATTTT.

The chain joins TRBV4-2 to TRBJ2-7, with 7 positions matching TRBD2. Looked up from germline, CDR1 is LGHNA and CDR2 is YNFKEQ. The CDR3 extends over 17 amino acids. The trim removed 0 bases at V and 6 bases at J, leaving 14 bases unmatched. CDR3 loop: CASSQDAIAGGAGEQYF. The CDR3 DNA follows: TGTGCCAGCAGCCAAGATGCCATAGCGGGTGGAGCGGGCGAGCAGTACTTC.

The CDR3 sequence is CASSQRTSGNNEQFF. In DNA, the CDR3 is TGTGCCAGCAGTCAACGGACTAGCGGGAACAATGAGCAGTTCTTC. The J gene is TRBJ2-1, the V gene TRBV7-8; 12 bases agree with TRBD2. This CDR3 has 15 amino acids. The trim removed 6 bases at V and 5 bases at J, leaving 5 bases unmatched. Per germline, CDR1 SGHVS and CDR2 FQNEAQ.

This clonotype has more than one count but fewer than ten. The rearrangement uses TRBV2 and TRBJ1-5; possible D gene TRBD1, 5 bases. Trimming shortened V by 7 bases and J by 5 bases, and 15 bases separated the two germline ends. From germline, CDR1 is SNHLY and CDR2 FYNNEI. There are 14 residues in the CDR3. The CDR3 sequence is CASTTGGFDQPQHF. For the CDR3, the DNA is TGTGCCAGCACTACGGGGGGATTCGATCAGCCCCAGCATTTT.

In its sample, this clonotype was seen many times. V usage is TRBV10-3 and J usage is TRBJ2-5; D unclear. The germline V gene encodes CDR1 ENHRY and CDR2 SYGVKD. Trimming took 0 bases from V and 4 from J, leaving 12 bases between them. This CDR3 has 15 amino acids. Here the CDR3 DNA reads TGTGCCATCAGTGAGTCGACTCGCCGGGCAGAGACCCAGTACTTC. Translating gives CAISESTRRAETQYF.

The chain has TRBV12-3 or TRBV12-4 and TRBJ2-5; D unclear. The end of the DNA aligns better with TRBJ2-7, so the J call may be wrong. This CDR3 has 14 residues. CDR3: CASSFDSFYYEQYF. The CDR3 DNA is TGTGCCAGCAGTTTCGATTCATTCTACTACGAGCAGTACTTC.

The table lists this clonotype with many counts. This chain connects TRBV7-9 to TRBJ2-5; D may be TRBD1 (5 bases). The CDR3 contains 13 residues. Trimming pared 3 bases from V and 4 bases from J, leaving 9 bases between. Germline values: CDR1 SEHNR, CDR2 FQNEAQ (reference sequence). CDR3: CASSFSQGETQYF. The CDR3 DNA sequence: TGTGCCAGCAGCTTCTCCCAGGGAGAGACCCAGTACTTC.

The rearrangement links TRBV6-2 or TRBV6-3 to TRBJ1-4; D gene ambiguous. Between the trimmed V and J ends, which lost 6 bases and 0 bases, there was a span of 20 bases. Germline CDR1 MNHEY, CDR2 SVGEGT. The CDR3 runs to 18 residues. This chain's CDR3 is CASRTPEIQVATNEKLFF. CDR3 sequence (DNA): TGTGCCAGCAGAACCCCAGAAATACAAGTTGCAACTAATGAAAAACTGTTTTTT.